The 26 T cell receptor beta chains below come from one sample, sequenced in a study of beta chain features in type 1 diabetes. These receptors lack a known antigen. The study reverse transcribed the entire isolated RNA, so it sequenced expressed TCRB transcripts. This table comes from immunoSEQ multiplex PCR, and its TCRdb copy is limited to in-frame clones, with some not included. The sample shows around 70,000 clones, approximately 50% of them seen only once. Study-level findings and limits: Shortening of TCRB CDR3s, moderate but significant, appeared in all four CD4+ subsets of Type 1 diabetes patients.

The sample taken for sequencing was central memory CD4+ T cells from blood. These receptor sequences come from a young man with type 1 diabetes.

This clone came up a few times. This chain joins TRBV5-4 and TRBJ1-2, with D tentatively TRBD1 (6 bases). CDR1 SGHNT and CDR2 YYREEE come from the germline V gene (reference sequence). This CDR3 region has 13 residues. The ends were cut back, 4 bases at V and 8 bases at J, with 15 bases in the middle. The CDR3 nucleotides are TGTGCCAGCAGCCCGGCGGGGGCGGAGGGCTACACCTTC. It specifies CASSPAGAEGYTF.

The chain links TRBV30 to TRBJ2-5; D remains unclear. The CDR3 is 13 amino acids. The germline V and J ends were trimmed by 2 bases and 2 bases, with 9 bases remaining between them. Germline assignment: CDR1 GTSNPN and CDR2 SVGIG (reference sequence). The CDR3 DNA is TGTGCCTGGAGTAAGTCCAGACAAGAGACCCAGTACTTC. Amino acid sequence: CAWSKSRQETQYF. Combining the CDR3 with reference TRBV30 and TRBJ2-5 gives the whole variable domain SQTIHQWPATLVQPVGSPLSLECTVEGTSNPNLYWYRQAAGRGLQLLFYSVGIGQISSEVPQNLSASRPQDRQFILSSKKLLLSDSGFYLCAWSKSRQETQYFGPGTRLLVL.

This chain connects TRBV6-1 to TRBJ2-6; the D is unclear. Trimming stripped 6 bases from V and 0 bases from J, with 9 bases between. CDR1 and CDR2 from the germline V gene are MNHNS and SASEGT. The CDR3 has 15 amino acids. CDR3 region: CASRVAISGANVLTF. CDR3 bases: TGTGCCAGCAGAGTGGCCATCTCTGGGGCCAACGTCCTGACTTTC.

The chain joins TRBV6-5 to TRBJ2-1; 11 bases line up with TRBD2. CDR3 length equals 16 residues. The V and J ends lost 2 bases and 7 bases, in that order; junction bases with no gene match: 7. Germline CDR1 and CDR2: MNHEY and SVGAGI. The CDR3 sequence: CASSYGLAGGQNEQFF. DNA for the CDR3: TGTGCCAGCAGTTACGGGCTAGCGGGAGGTCAGAATGAGCAGTTCTTC.

A few counts support this clone. The chain has TRBV5-1 and TRBJ2-1; D call uncertain. CDR3 length equals 14 residues. Per germline, CDR1 SGHRS and CDR2 YFSETQ. Between the trimmed V and J ends, which lost 3 bases and 2 bases, there was a span of 9 bases. This CDR3 is CASSSGLAYNEQFF. The CDR3 DNA is TGCGCCAGCAGCTCAGGCCTCGCCTACAATGAGCAGTTCTTC.

The chain employs TRBV9 and TRBJ2-1; tentatively, D is TRBD2 (5 bases). Germline CDR1 and CDR2: SGDLS and YYNGEE. The CDR3 consists of 15 residues. The V end lost 0 bases, the J end lost 10 bases, and 17 bases lay between the germline ends. The CDR3 is CASSVVGGGLGEQFF. The CDR3 coding sequence is TGTGCCAGCAGCGTAGTGGGCGGCGGACTCGGAGAGCAGTTCTTC.

The rearrangement uses TRBV5-1 and TRBJ2-1, with 7 bases identical to TRBD2. This CDR3 is built from 15 residues. The J segment lost 7 bases and the V segment lost 4 bases, leaving 11 bases of the junction unmatched. Germline V gives CDR1 SGHRS, CDR2 YFSETQ. Here the CDR3 reads CASSPGWGGENEQFF. The CDR3 region has the DNA TGCGCCAGCAGCCCTGGTTGGGGGGGGGAGAATGAGCAGTTCTTC.

V and J are TRBV6-6 and TRBJ2-5; 10 nucleotides agree with TRBD2. The CDR3 spans 15 residues. V was pared by 4 bases and J by 5 bases, with 7 bases of the junction left unmatched. From germline, CDR1 is MNHNY and CDR2 SVGAGI (reference sequence). The CDR3 spells CASSSQRGGPETQYF. The CDR3 DNA sequence: TGTGCCAGCAGTTCTCAGCGGGGGGGCCCGGAGACCCAGTACTTC.

The chain links TRBV7-2 to TRBJ1-5; 8 bases are a match to TRBD1. Germline CDR1 is SGHTA and CDR2 is FQGNSA. V was pared by 5 bases and J by 2 bases, with 5 bases of the junction left unmatched. CDR3 length: 15 amino acids. In DNA, the CDR3 is TGTGCCAGCAGCAAGACAGGGGACGGCAATCAGCCCCAGCATTTT. It translates to CASSKTGDGNQPQHF.

V gene TRBV5-1 combines with J gene TRBJ2-1; 10 bases agree with TRBD1. V shed 4 bases and J 11 bases; nucleotides not matched to a gene: 24. The length of the CDR3 is 19 residues. Germline assignment: CDR1 SGHRS and CDR2 YFSETQ. The CDR3 region is CASSPNRDRGRLSGIKQFF. CDR3 DNA: TGCGCCAGCAGCCCTAATCGAGACAGGGGGCGATTGAGTGGGATAAAGCAGTTCTTC.

The gene calls are TRBV29-1 and TRBJ1-1; D is perhaps TRBD1 (6 bases). Trimming removed 7 bases from V and 0 bases from J, with 12 bases in between. Germline V lookup: CDR1 SQVTM, CDR2 ANQGSEA. This CDR3 is built from 13 residues. The CDR3 loop is CSGRQAVNTEAFF. DNA for the CDR3: TGCAGCGGGAGACAGGCGGTGAACACTGAAGCTTTCTTT.

V is TRBV5-1 and J is TRBJ2-5; 13 nucleotides line up with TRBD2. Germline V gives CDR1 SGHRS, CDR2 YFSETQ. This CDR3 region has 14 residues. Trimming removed 4 bases from V and 10 bases from J; junction bases left unmatched: 7. CDR3 nucleotide sequence: TGCGCCAGCAGCCCCGGGACTAGCGGGATGGACCAGTACTTC. Amino acid sequence: CASSPGTSGMDQYF.

This chain links TRBV4-1 with TRBJ1-3; perhaps TRBD1 as D (5 bases). Germline V gene sequence: CDR1 MGHRA, CDR2 YSYEKL. The CDR3 length is 16 residues. Trimming shortened V by 1 base and J by 8 bases, and 18 bases separated the two germline ends. The CDR3 DNA sequence: TGCGCCAGCAGCCAAGCTGATAGGGGTACTTTGGACACCATATATTTT. Its protein product is CASSQADRGTLDTIYF.

J is TRBJ2-4 and V is TRBV4-2, with a weak D call TRBD2 (5 bases). The germline V gene has CDR1 LGHNA and CDR2 YNFKEQ. Trimming removed 4 bases at V and 10 bases at J, with 14 bases between. The CDR3 runs to 13 residues. This CDR3 reads CASSPSLSGIQYF. The DNA of the CDR3 is TGTGCCAGCAGCCCCTCCCTTTCGGGGATTCAGTACTTC.

This chain connects TRBV11-3 to TRBJ2-7; TRBD1 matches 12 bases. V lost 8 bases and J lost 6; bases outside the gene matches: 8. Germline V gives CDR1 SGHNT, CDR2 YENEEA. This CDR3 is built from 14 residues. Here the CDR3 DNA reads TGTGCCAGCGCGACCCCGGGACAGGGGGCCGAGCAGTACTTC. It translates to CASATPGQGAEQYF.

This clone was recorded only once. The chain has TRBV2 and TRBJ2-2; 7 bases map to TRBD1. J lost 5 bases, V lost 5 bases, and 8 bases had no gene match. This CDR3 is 15 amino acids long. The germline CDR1 and CDR2 sequences are SNHLY and FYNNEI. The CDR3 DNA follows: TGTGCCAGCAGTCTAGACAGGGATGGGACCGGGGAGCTGTTTTTT. This gives the protein CASSLDRDGTGELFF.

The chain joins TRBV30 to TRBJ1-3, with unresolved D. Trimming removed 7 bases at V and 4 bases at J, with 17 bases between. Per the germline V gene, CDR1 is GTSNPN and CDR2 is SVGIG (reference sequence). The CDR3 runs 14 residues. CDR3 sequence (DNA): TGTGCCTCTACGGGAAGGAAATCCGGAAACACCATATATTTT. Translating it yields CASTGRKSGNTIYF.

The chain has TRBV19 and TRBJ2-2; weak D call: TRBD1 (5 bases). Germline CDR1 reads LNHDA; CDR2 reads SQIVND (reference sequence). V shed 9 bases and J shed 6 bases, with 8 bases lying between them. The CDR3 loop spans 11 amino acids. CDR3 residues: CASQGSGELFF. As DNA, the CDR3 is TGTGCCAGCCAGGGTTCCGGGGAGCTGTTTTTT. Drawing the rest from reference TRBV19 and TRBJ2-2, the complete variable domain is DGGITQSPKYLFRKEGQNVTLSCEQNLNHDAMYWYRQDPGQGLRLIYYSQIVNDFQKGDIAEGYSVSREKKESFPLTVTSAQKNPTAFYLCASQGSGELFFGEGSRLTVL.

This clone has only a few counts. The chain links TRBV6-1 to TRBJ2-1; D is unresolved. V gave up 7 bases and J gave up 8 bases, with 9 bases separating them. The germline gives CDR1 MNHNS, CDR2 SASEGT. The CDR3 consists of 11 residues. The chain's CDR3 is CASTPLDEQFF. In nucleotides, the CDR3 is TGTGCCAGCACCCCCCTCGATGAGCAGTTCTTC.

The chain combines TRBV5-5 with TRBJ2-5; 8 bases are shared with TRBD1. Looked up from germline, CDR1 is SGHKS and CDR2 is YYEKEE (reference sequence). V lost 3 bases, J lost 4 bases, and 5 bases stayed unmatched. The CDR3 is made up of 14 amino acids. The DNA for the CDR3 is TGTGCCAGCAGCTCCACAGGGGGGAGAGAGACCCAGTACTTC. Encoded protein: CASSSTGGRETQYF.

The chain has TRBV6-1 and TRBJ2-2; a possible D gene is TRBD1 (9 bases). Per germline, CDR1 MNHNS and CDR2 SASEGT. V lost 0 bases, J lost 5 bases, and 19 bases lay in between. CDR3 length equals 18 residues. CDR3: CASSEALGTGTRTGELFF. DNA for the CDR3: TGTGCCAGCAGTGAAGCGCTCGGGACAGGGACTAGGACCGGGGAGCTGTTTTTT.

The V gene is TRBV11-2, the J gene TRBJ2-7; D possibly corresponds to TRBD2 (6 bases). Germline CDR1 and CDR2: SGHAT and FQNNGV. The ends were cut back, 11 bases at V and 1 base at J, with 12 bases in the middle. CDR3 size: 12 residues. The CDR3 is CASKGRSYEQYF. The CDR3 region has the DNA TGTGCCTCCAAGGGGAGGTCCTACGAGCAGTACTTC.

This clone was detected once. The V gene is TRBV7-8, the J gene TRBJ2-6, with D possibly TRBD2 on 6 matching bases. Deletions cut 5 bases from V and 0 bases from J, with 23 bases between. Germline assignment: CDR1 SGHVS and CDR2 FQNEAQ. CDR3 length: 20 residues. CDR3 protein: CASSPGTWRGRVSGANVLTF. The CDR3 bases are TGTGCCAGCAGCCCCGGTACGTGGAGGGGACGAGTCTCTGGGGCCAACGTCCTGACTTTC. Combining the CDR3 with reference TRBV7-8 and TRBJ2-6 gives the whole variable domain GAGVSQSPRYKVAKRGQDVALRCDPISGHVSLFWYQQALGQGPEFLTYFQNEAQLDKSGLPSDRFFAERPEGSVSTLKIQRTQQEDSAVYLCASSPGTWRGRVSGANVLTFGAGSRLTVL.

This clone was observed a single time. The rearrangement joins TRBV5-1 to TRBJ2-1; the D gene is possibly TRBD2 (6 bases). The germline V gene has CDR1 SGHRS and CDR2 YFSETQ. V shed 0 bases and J shed 13 bases, with 11 bases lying between them. This CDR3 has 12 residues. CDR3 DNA sequence: TGCGCCAGCAGCTTGGAAACGGGACTTCAGTTCTTC. Encoded protein: CASSLETGLQFF.

DNA for the CDR3: TGTGCCAGCAGCCCTTACAGGGGGAGTACTGAAGCTTTCTTT. The encoded protein is CASSPYRGSTEAFF. The chain carries TRBV13 and TRBJ1-1; 8 bases line up with TRBD1. V shed 5 bases, J shed 5 bases, and the junction held 7 bases outside the gene matches. This CDR3 comprises 14 residues. Per the germline V gene, CDR1 is PRHDT and CDR2 is FYEKMQ (reference sequence).

This clone appeared a few times. The rearrangement joins TRBV29-1 to TRBJ2-7; a weak D match, TRBD1 (7 bases). CDR1 is SQVTM and CDR2 is ANQGSEA in the germline V gene. This CDR3 spans 14 amino acids. With 3 bases removed from V and 6 bases from J, the gap between germline ends came to 18 bases. In nucleotides, the CDR3 is TGCAGCGTTGATGCGGGACAGCTCCTAGGCGAGCAGTACTTC. Protein sequence: CSVDAGQLLGEQYF.